Shown below are 5 T cell receptor beta chains from a single sample sequenced in a study of blood T cell repertoires in COVID-19. Assay used: immunoSEQ multiplex PCR; TCRdb lists only in-frame clones, some missing. The table shows over 150,000 clones, with roughly 90% occurring only once. Specimen: peripheral blood. All receptors come from an older woman who had recovered from COVID-19.

This rearrangement joins TRBV9 to TRBJ1-2, with 7 bases that match TRBD1. Trimming took 2 bases from V and 1 from J; bases not matched to a gene: 8. The CDR3 extends over 16 amino acids. Germline CDR1 SGDLS, CDR2 YYNGEE. CDR3 coding DNA: TGTGCCAGCAGCGTCCGCCGGGACAGCTATAACTATGGCTACACCTTC. Translated, it gives CASSVRRDSYNYGYTF.

This chain connects TRBV10-3 to TRBJ1-5, with D uncertain. Between the trimmed V and J ends, which lost 2 bases and 2 bases, there was a span of 13 bases. Germline V gene sequence: CDR1 ENHRY, CDR2 SYGVKD. The CDR3 sequence is 16 residues long. The CDR3 DNA is TGTGCCATCAGTGAGGGGAGGTCTGACGGCAATCAGCCCCAGCATTTT. It translates to CAISEGRSDGNQPQHF.

The chain combines TRBV5-6 with TRBJ1-3; weak D call: TRBD1 (5 bases). The CDR3 runs to 15 residues. Germline V gene sequence: CDR1 SGHDT, CDR2 YYEEEE. V gave up 2 bases and J gave up 4 bases, with 13 bases separating them. The DNA of the CDR3 is TGTGCCAGCAGCTTCCAGGGCCTCTACGGAAACACCATATATTTT. It specifies CASSFQGLYGNTIYF.

The chain links TRBV5-4 to TRBJ2-2; D gene uncertain. V gave up 0 bases and J gave up 1 base, with 4 bases separating them. This CDR3 has 14 amino acids. CDR1 and CDR2 (germline): SGHNT, YYREEE (reference sequence). The CDR3 here is CASSLAQNTGELFF. The CDR3 nucleotides are TGTGCCAGCAGCTTGGCCCAGAACACCGGGGAGCTGTTTTTT.

This clone was detected only once. This sequence joins TRBV3-1 (or the pseudogene TRBV3-2) and TRBJ2-5; 7 positions agree with TRBD1. Germline-derived CDR1 and CDR2 are LGHDT and YNNKEL (reference sequence). The CDR3 extends over 14 amino acids. V lost 4 bases and J lost 1; bases outside the gene matches: 3. CDR3 amino acids: CASSLGTAQETQYF. The CDR3 nucleotides read TGTGCCAGCAGCCTCGGGACAGCCCAAGAGACCCAGTACTTC.